The text below deals with one T cell receptor (beta chain). Its antigen is not identified. The data belong to a study of T cells in localized non-small cell lung cancer. Study-wide results and caveats: Sequencing was limited to one tumor region, leaving the possibility of heterogeneity open.

V was shortened by 7 bases and J by 0 bases, with 21 bases between the two germline ends. The CDR3 is 17 amino acids. Germline loops: CDR1 LNHDA, CDR2 SQIVND (reference sequence). Data came from immunoSEQ multiplex PCR; TCRdb stores just in-frame clones and leaves some out. The sample contains over 40,000 clones, approximately 80% of which appear only once. The TCR was taken from a man between 40 and 70 years old with stage III lung adenocarcinoma. The source was peripheral blood mononuclear cells, collected before any cancer treatment. The V and J genes are TRBV19 and TRBJ1-1, with D maybe TRBD1 (5 bases). The CDR3 region has the DNA TGTGCCAGTACCGATAGGGGCGGCGGGTTGTTGAACACTGAAGCTTTCTTT. It codes for CASTDRGGGLLNTEAFF.